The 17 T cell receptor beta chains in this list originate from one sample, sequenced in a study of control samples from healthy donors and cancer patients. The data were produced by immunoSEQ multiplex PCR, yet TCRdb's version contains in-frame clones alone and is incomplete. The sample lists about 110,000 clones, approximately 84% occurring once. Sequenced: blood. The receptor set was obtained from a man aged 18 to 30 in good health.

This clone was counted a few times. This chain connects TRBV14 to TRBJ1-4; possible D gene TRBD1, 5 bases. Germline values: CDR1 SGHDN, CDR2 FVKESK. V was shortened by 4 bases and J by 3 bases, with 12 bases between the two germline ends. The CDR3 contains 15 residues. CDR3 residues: CASSPRGAANEKLFF. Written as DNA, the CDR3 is TGTGCCAGCAGCCCCCGCGGGGCAGCTAATGAAAAACTGTTTTTT. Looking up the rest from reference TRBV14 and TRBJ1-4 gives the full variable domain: EAGVTQFPSHSVIEKGQTVTLRCDPISGHDNLYWYRRVMGKEIKFLLHFVKESKQDESGMPNNRFLAERTGGTYSTLKVQPAELEDSGVYFCASSPRGAANEKLFFGSGTQLSVL.

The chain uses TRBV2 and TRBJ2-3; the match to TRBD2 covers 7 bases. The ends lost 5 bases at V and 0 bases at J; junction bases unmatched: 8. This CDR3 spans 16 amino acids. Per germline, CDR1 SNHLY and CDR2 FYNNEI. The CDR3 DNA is TGTGCCAGCAGTCCCCGGGACTACCCTAGCACAGATACGCAGTATTTT. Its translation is CASSPRDYPSTDTQYF.

Here the CDR3 DNA reads TGTGCCAGTAGTGGGCAGGGGAATCTTCGGGGCTACACCTTC. It specifies CASSGQGNLRGYTF. The chain joins TRBV19 to TRBJ1-2, with a tentative D call TRBD1 (6 bases). The V gene's germline CDR1 is LNHDA and CDR2 SQIVND (reference sequence). Trimming pared 5 bases from V and 8 bases from J, leaving 18 bases between. This CDR3 has 14 amino acids.

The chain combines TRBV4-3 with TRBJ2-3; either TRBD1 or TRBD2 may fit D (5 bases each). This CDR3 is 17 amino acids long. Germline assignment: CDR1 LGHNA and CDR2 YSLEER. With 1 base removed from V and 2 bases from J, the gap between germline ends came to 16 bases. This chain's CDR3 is CASSQVVAGALTDTQYF. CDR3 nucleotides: TGCGCCAGCAGCCAAGTGGTAGCCGGGGCACTCACAGATACGCAGTATTTT.

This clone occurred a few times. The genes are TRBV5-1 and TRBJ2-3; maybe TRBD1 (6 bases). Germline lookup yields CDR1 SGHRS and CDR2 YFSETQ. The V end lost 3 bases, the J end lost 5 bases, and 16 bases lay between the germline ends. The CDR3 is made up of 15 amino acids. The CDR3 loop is CASSSQQGWGDTQYF. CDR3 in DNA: TGCGCCAGCAGCTCCCAACAGGGATGGGGAGATACGCAGTATTTT.

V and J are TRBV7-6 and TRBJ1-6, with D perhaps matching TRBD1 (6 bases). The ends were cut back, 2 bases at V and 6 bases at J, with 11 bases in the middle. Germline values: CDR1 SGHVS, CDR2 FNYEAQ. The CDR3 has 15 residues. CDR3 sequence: CASSLLRGANSPLHF. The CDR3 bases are TGTGCCAGCAGCTTATTGCGGGGGGCTAATTCACCCCTCCACTTT.

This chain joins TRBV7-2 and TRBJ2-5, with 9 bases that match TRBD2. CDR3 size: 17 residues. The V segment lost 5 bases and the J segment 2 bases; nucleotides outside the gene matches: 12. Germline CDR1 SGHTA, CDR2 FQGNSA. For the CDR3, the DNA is TGTGCCAGCAGCCGCCCGACCGAGCGGGGGGATCAAGAGACCCAGTACTTC. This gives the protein CASSRPTERGDQETQYF. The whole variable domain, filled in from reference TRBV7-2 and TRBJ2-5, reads GAGVSQSPSNKVTEKGKDVELRCDPISGHTALYWYRQSLGQGLEFLIYFQGNSAPDKSGLPSDRFSAERTGGSVSTLTIQRTQQEDSAVYLCASSRPTERGDQETQYFGPGTRLLVL.

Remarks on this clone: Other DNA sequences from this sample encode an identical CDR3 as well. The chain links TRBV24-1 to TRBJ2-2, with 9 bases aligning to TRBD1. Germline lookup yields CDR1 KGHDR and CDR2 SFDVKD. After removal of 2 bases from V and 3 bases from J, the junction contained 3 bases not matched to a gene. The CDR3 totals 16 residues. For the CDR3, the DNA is TGTGCCACCAGTGATTCGGGACAGGGTGACACCGGGGAGCTGTTTTTT. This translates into CATSDSGQGDTGELFF.

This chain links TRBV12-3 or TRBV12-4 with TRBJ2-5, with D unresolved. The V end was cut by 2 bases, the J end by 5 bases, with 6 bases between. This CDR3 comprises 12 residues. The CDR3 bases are TGTGCCAGCAGTTTAAAGGTGGAGACCCAGTACTTC. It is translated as CASSLKVETQYF.

The CDR3 DNA reads TGTGCCACCAGTGATTCAGGGTCCGTCTCCTACAATGAGCAGTTCTTC. Translated, it gives CATSDSGSVSYNEQFF. The chain uses TRBV24-1 and TRBJ2-1, with a possible D match to TRBD1 (5 bases). V shed 2 bases and J shed 0 bases, with 10 bases lying between them. The germline gives CDR1 KGHDR, CDR2 SFDVKD. This CDR3 contains 16 residues.

The CDR3 loop reads CASSFSGQGISGNTIYF. The CDR3 bases are TGTGCCAGCAGCTTTTCGGGACAAGGAATCTCTGGAAACACCATATATTTT. This chain joins TRBV11-2 and TRBJ1-3; D is perhaps TRBD1 (6 bases). The CDR3 loop spans 17 amino acids. Trimming removed 3 bases at V and 0 bases at J, with 15 bases between. The germline gives CDR1 SGHAT, CDR2 FQNNGV. The whole variable domain, remainder taken from reference TRBV11-2 and TRBJ1-3, is EAGVAQSPRYKIIEKRQSVAFWCNPISGHATLYWYQQILGQGPKLLIQFQNNGVVDDSQLPKDRFSAERLKGVDSTLKIQPAKLEDSAVYLCASSFSGQGISGNTIYFGEGSWLTVV.

DNA for the CDR3: TGTGCCAGCAGTTCCCTCGACATTACGAACACCGGGGAGCTGTTTTTT. It codes for CASSSLDITNTGELFF. The rearrangement uses TRBV6-5 and TRBJ2-2, with unresolved D. This CDR3 comprises 16 residues. Germline V gene sequence: CDR1 MNHEY, CDR2 SVGAGI. V was cut by 4 bases and J by 0 bases, with 12 bases left in between.

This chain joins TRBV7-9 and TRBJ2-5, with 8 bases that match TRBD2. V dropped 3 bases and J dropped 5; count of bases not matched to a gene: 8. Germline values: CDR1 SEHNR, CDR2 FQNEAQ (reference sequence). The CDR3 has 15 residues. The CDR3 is CASSFNRGGRETQYF. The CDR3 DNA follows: TGTGCCAGCAGCTTTAACCGGGGGGGCCGGGAGACCCAGTACTTC.

The CDR3 here is CASSLNSNQPQHF. CDR3 bases: TGTGCCAGCAGTTTAAATAGCAATCAGCCCCAGCATTTT. V gene TRBV12-3 or TRBV12-4 combines with J gene TRBJ1-5; D gene unclear. The CDR3 runs to 13 residues. Trimming took off 2 bases at V and 0 bases at J, with 2 bases between the two ends.

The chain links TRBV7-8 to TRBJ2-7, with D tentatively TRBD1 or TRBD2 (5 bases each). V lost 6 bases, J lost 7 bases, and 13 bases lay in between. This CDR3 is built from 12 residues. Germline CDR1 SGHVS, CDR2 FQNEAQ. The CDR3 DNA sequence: TGTGCCAGCAGTAACGGGTGGGGGGAGCAGTACTTC. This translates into CASSNGWGEQYF.

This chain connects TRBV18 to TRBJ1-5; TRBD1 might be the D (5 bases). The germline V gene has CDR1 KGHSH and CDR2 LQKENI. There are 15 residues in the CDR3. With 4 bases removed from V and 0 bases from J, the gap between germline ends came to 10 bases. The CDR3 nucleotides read TGTGCCAGCTCACAATTTCAGGGTAGCAATCAGCCCCAGCATTTT. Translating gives CASSQFQGSNQPQHF.

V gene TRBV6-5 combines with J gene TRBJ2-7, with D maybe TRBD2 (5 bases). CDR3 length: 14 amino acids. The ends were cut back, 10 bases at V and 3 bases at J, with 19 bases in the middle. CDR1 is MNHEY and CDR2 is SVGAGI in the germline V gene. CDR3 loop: CAKLGESAYYEQYV. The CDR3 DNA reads TGTGCCAAACTCGGGGAATCGGCTTACTACGAGCAGTACGTC.